These T cell receptor beta chains were read from a single sample in a study of cytomegalovirus exposure and HLA in healthy donors. TCRdb keeps only in-frame clones here, not all; method: immunoSEQ multiplex PCR. The table shows more than 150,000 clones, with more than 75% occurring only once. The sequencing sample was made of PBMCs. The receptors were sampled from a man in his forties in good health and CMV-seronegative. The CDR3 runs from the conserved cysteine through the conserved F or W. D genes are given only for firm matches. Part of the rows lack a size; the others show once, few, many or a class for expanded clones.

j_call | d_call | v_call | clone_size | cdr3_nt | cdr3_aa
TRBJ2-7 | . | TRBV28 | few | TGTGCCAGCAGTTTAGAGGCCCTCGGATATGGCGAGCAGTACTTC | CASSLEALGYGEQYF
TRBJ2-1 | TRBD2 | TRBV4-2 | . | TGTGCCAGCAGCCGAAGAGCGGGGGGGTTTGATGAGCAGTTCTTC | CASSRRAGGFDEQFF
TRBJ2-1 | TRBD2 | TRBV7-6 | few | TGTGCCAGCAGCTCTAGCGGGGGGTTCTACAATGAGCAGTTCTTC | CASSSSGGFYNEQFF
TRBJ2-5 | . | TRBV7-8 | few | TGTGCCAGCAGCGGGCGAGAGGGAGGAGAGACCCAGTACTTC | CASSGREGGETQYF
TRBJ2-1 | TRBD2 | TRBV7-9 | . | TGTGCCAGCAGTGGTCTCCGGGGGGGTTCCTACAATGAGCAGTTCTTC | CASSGLRGGSYNEQFF
TRBJ1-2 | . | TRBV2 | few | TGTGCCAGCTCGGGGGAGGTCTATGGCTACACCTTC | CASSGEVYGYTF
TRBJ1-2 | . | TRBV19 | . | TGTGCCAGTACCGCTGGTGAGGGCTACACCTTC | CASTAGEGYTF
TRBJ2-1 | . | TRBV2 | few | TGTGCCAGCAGTGGAAGACTATACCTCTACAATGAGCAGTTCTTC | CASSGRLYLYNEQFF
TRBJ2-7 | TRBD2 | TRBV29-1 | . | TGCAGCGTTGCCTCGGTAGCGGGTAAGAACTCCTACGAGCAGTACTTC | CSVASVAGKNSYEQYF
TRBJ1-1 | TRBD1 | TRBV29-1 | . | TGCAGCGTTGATGACAGGGGCGGCACTGAAGCTTTCTTT | CSVDDRGGTEAFF
TRBJ1-5 | . | TRBV19 | . | TGTGCCAGTAGGGATAAACAGGGCTATAGCAATCAGCCCCAGCATTTT | CASRDKQGYSNQPQHF
TRBJ2-3 | . | TRBV28 | . | TGTGCCAGCAGATTCCTAGCAGAGGCAGATACGCAGTATTTT | CASRFLAEADTQYF
TRBJ2-1 | TRBD1 | TRBV6-4 | . | TGTGCCAGCAGCTCCCAGGGGGCCTCCTACAATGAGCAGTTCTTC | CASSSQGASYNEQFF
TRBJ2-7 | . | TRBV29-1 | few | TGCAGCGTTGAAGATTTCACAGCTCTCAAGTACTTC | CSVEDFTALKYF
TRBJ2-1 | . | TRBV5-8 | . | TGTGCCAGCAGCACGGGCCTTAGGGGGAATGAGCAGTTCTTC | CASSTGLRGNEQFF
TRBJ2-5 | TRBD1 | TRBV19 | . | TGTGCCAGTAGTCCGGGACAGGCCCAAGAGACCCAGTACTTC | CASSPGQAQETQYF
TRBJ2-7 | . | TRBV7-2 | . | TGTGCCAGCAGCTTACAGGGCTACGAGCAGTACTTC | CASSLQGYEQYF
TRBJ2-5 | . | TRBV19 | few | TGTGCCAGTCGGGGGGGACAGAGACAAGAGACCCAGTACTTC | CASRGGQRQETQYF
TRBJ2-2 | . | TRBV7-3 | . | TGTGCCAGCAGCTCGATCGGGACTTACCACACCGGGGAGCTGTTTTTT | CASSSIGTYHTGELFF
TRBJ2-5 | . | TRBV7-6 | . | TGTGCCAGCAGTACTATAGAGACCCAGTACTTC | CASSTIETQYF
TRBJ2-5 | TRBD1 | TRBV30 | . | TGTGCCTGGAGCCAGGGGGCGGGAGAGACCCAGTACTTC | CAWSQGAGETQYF
TRBJ2-7 | . | TRBV6-5 | . | TGTGCCAGTTGGGACACCTTATACGAGCAGTACTTC | CASWDTLYEQYF
TRBJ2-1 | TRBD2 | TRBV7-6 | . | TGTGCCAGCAGCTTTTCGGGGGGGCCGTTCAGTGAGCAGTTCTTC | CASSFSGGPFSEQFF
TRBJ2-7 | . | TRBV7-2 | . | TGTGCCAGCAGTCCTTACGAGACGGGCTCCTACGAGCAGTACTTC | CASSPYETGSYEQYF
TRBJ2-7 | . | TRBV5-1 | . | TGCGCCAGCAGCTTGTTACCCGGTCCCTCCTCCTACGAGCAGTACTTC | CASSLLPGPSSYEQYF
TRBJ1-4 | . | TRBV5-1 | . | TGCGCCAGCAGTCAAACCCCCAGTGAAAAACTGTTTTTT | CASSQTPSEKLFF
TRBJ2-7 | . | TRBV6-5 | . | TGTGCCAGCAGTTCAAAATACGAGCAGTACTTC | CASSSKYEQYF
TRBJ1-5 | . | TRBV9 | . | TGTGCCAGCAGCGTAGGAGGGCAGATCAATCAGCCCCAGCATTTT | CASSVGGQINQPQHF
TRBJ2-3 | TRBD2 | TRBV27 | . | TGTGCCAGCAGTTCTAGCGGGGGCACAGATACGCAGTATTTT | CASSSSGGTDTQYF
TRBJ2-1 | . | TRBV29-1 | . | TGCAGCGTCCCGGACAGCAAATACAATGAGCAGTTCTTC | CSVPDSKYNEQFF
TRBJ2-7 | TRBD1 | TRBV19 | . | TGTGCCAGTAGTGAGGGACAGGGGTTATCCTACGAGCAGTACTTC | CASSEGQGLSYEQYF
TRBJ2-1 | . | TRBV5-4 | . | TGTGCCAGCAGCTTGGCAGGTTTAAGTGAGCAGTTCTTC | CASSLAGLSEQFF
TRBJ1-5 | TRBD1 | TRBV28 | once | TGTGCCAGCAGTTCGACAGGGTATGGGAATCAGCCCCAGCATTTT | CASSSTGYGNQPQHF
TRBJ1-1 | . | TRBV28 | once | TGTGCCAGCAGTTTATCTCCCGGAGTTGAAGCTTTCTTT | CASSLSPGVEAFF
TRBJ2-7 | TRBD1 | TRBV27 | . | TGTGCCAGCAGTTTACCCGGGACAGGCTCCTACGAGCAGTACTTC | CASSLPGTGSYEQYF
TRBJ1-1 | . | TRBV10-3 | once | TGTGCCATCAGTGGACAGACCACTGAAGCTTTCTTT | CAISGQTTEAFF
TRBJ1-1 | TRBD1 | TRBV13 | . | TGTGCCAGCAGCATCCTCACAGGGGGCTCTAACACTGAAGCTTTCTTT | CASSILTGGSNTEAFF
TRBJ2-7 | TRBD2 | TRBV9 | . | TGTGCCAGCAGCGTAGCTAGCGGGGATACCTACGAGCAGTACTTC | CASSVASGDTYEQYF
TRBJ1-2 | . | TRBV14 | . | TGTGCCAGCAGCCAAGACATGGGCAGCTATGGCTACACCTTC | CASSQDMGSYGYTF
TRBJ1-1 | TRBD1 | TRBV7-2 | . | TGTGCCAGCAGCCGACAGGGATCGGCGCTCCGAACTGAAGCTTTCTTT | CASSRQGSALRTEAFF
TRBJ1-6 | . | TRBV11-1 | . | TGTGCCAGTTCCCTGGCGGATTCACCCCTCCACTTT | CASSLADSPLHF
TRBJ2-7 | TRBD2 | TRBV5-6 | . | TGTGCCAGCAGCTGGATCCTTGCAGCGGGGGACCTCCCTCTTGACGAGCAGTACTTC | CASSWILAAGDLPLDEQYF
TRBJ1-1 | TRBD1 | TRBV29-1 | . | TGCAGCGCCCAGGGGGGAGTGTACACTGAAGCTTTCTTT | CSAQGGVYTEAFF
TRBJ1-4 | . | TRBV5-6 | . | TGTGCCAGCACTCGAGGAGCCCCTAATGAAAAACTGTTTTTT | CASTRGAPNEKLFF
TRBJ1-1 | . | TRBV4-1 | . | TGCGCCAGCAGCCGGGAGGGTTCCGTGTACACTGAAGCTTTCTTT | CASSREGSVYTEAFF
TRBJ2-1 | TRBD2 | TRBV4-2 | . | TGTGCCAGCAGCCAAAAGGGACTAGCGGGATACAATGAGCAGTTCTTC | CASSQKGLAGYNEQFF
TRBJ2-1 | TRBD2 | TRBV14 | . | TGTGCCAGCAGCCAAGGGCCGCTAGCGGGAGGGCACGATGAGCAGTTCTTC | CASSQGPLAGGHDEQFF
TRBJ1-3 | . | TRBV6-5 | . | TGTGCCAGCAGGGCCTCCGATGGAAACACCATATATTTT | CASRASDGNTIYF
TRBJ2-3 | . | TRBV7-2 | . | TGTGCCAGCAGCTCCCAAGGAGGAGGGCGGGGAGATACGCAGTATTTT | CASSSQGGGRGDTQYF
TRBJ2-1 | TRBD1 | TRBV11-2 | . | TGTGCCAGCAGCCATCCAGGGGGTCAGCAGTTCTTC | CASSHPGGQQFF
TRBJ2-6 | TRBD2 | TRBV7-9 | . | TGTGCCAGCAGCTCGGGACTAGCGGGGTTCTCTGGGGCCAACGTCCTGACTTTC | CASSSGLAGFSGANVLTF
TRBJ2-7 | TRBD1 | TRBV6-6 | . | TGTGCCAGCGCCCCTCTCCTACAGGGGACCTACGAGCAGTACTTC | CASAPLLQGTYEQYF
TRBJ2-7 | . | TRBV6-5 | once | TGTGCCAGCAGTCGTCAGAACGAGCAGTACTTC | CASSRQNEQYF
TRBJ2-1 | TRBD2 | TRBV5-1 | . | TGCGCCAGCAGCCCTTTCGGGCTAGCGGGGGGTAGGGGGAATGAGCAGTTCTTC | CASSPFGLAGGRGNEQFF
TRBJ1-1 | TRBD1 | TRBV7-8 | . | TGTGCCAGCAGCTTGGAGGGACAGGGCCGTAAAGCTTTCTTT | CASSLEGQGRKAFF